This T cell receptor beta chain was observed in a study of cytomegalovirus exposure and HLA in healthy donors. The CDR3 length is 13 residues. Between the trimmed V and J ends, which lost 5 bases and 7 bases, there was a span of 14 bases. The germline V gene has CDR1 SGHAT and CDR2 FQNNGV. As regards this clone: Its specificity is unknown.

It was with 60 Vbeta and 13 Jbeta primers that the PCR ran. Only in-frame clones appear in the TCRdb table, and some are missing; sequencing was by immunoSEQ multiplex PCR. The table lists fewer than 35,000 clones. Findings of the study overall: DRB1 had the most TCR associations and HLA-C the fewest, a later analysis found, with rates varying by HLA locus. TRBV6-2, TRBV6-3 and some other V segments were excluded as indistinguishable. The classifier reportedly diagnosed cytomegalovirus status with high sensitivity and specificity.

The V gene is TRBV11-2, the J gene TRBJ2-5; tentative D call: TRBD2 (5 bases). This TCR came from a female donor in good health and CMV-seronegative. The sequenced sample consisted of PBMCs. The CDR3 nucleotides are TGTGCCAGCAGCCCCGGACTGCCTGGGACCCAGTACTTC. Translated: CASSPGLPGTQYF.